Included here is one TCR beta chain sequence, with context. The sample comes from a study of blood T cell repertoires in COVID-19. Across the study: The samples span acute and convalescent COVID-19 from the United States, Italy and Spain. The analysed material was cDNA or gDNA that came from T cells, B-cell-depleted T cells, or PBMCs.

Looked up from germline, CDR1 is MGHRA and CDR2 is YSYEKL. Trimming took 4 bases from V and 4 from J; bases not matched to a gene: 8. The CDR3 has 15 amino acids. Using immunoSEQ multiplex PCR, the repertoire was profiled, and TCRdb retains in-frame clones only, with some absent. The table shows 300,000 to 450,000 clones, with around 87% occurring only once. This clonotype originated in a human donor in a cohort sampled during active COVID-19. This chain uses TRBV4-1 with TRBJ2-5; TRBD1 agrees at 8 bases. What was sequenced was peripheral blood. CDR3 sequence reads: CASSLSRGQGETQYF. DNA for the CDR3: TGCGCCAGCAGCCTGAGCAGGGGGCAGGGAGAGACCCAGTACTTC.